Below, 30 T cell receptor beta chains from the same sample are listed, as sequenced in a study of CD8 T cells in ankylosing spondylitis (TCRdb year 2017). Libraries were prepared through 5' RACE. Data came from an Illumina HiSeq 2500. TCRdb cleaned the public reads at Q25 with fastp, built clones with MiXCR and kept in-frame beta chains. Rows matching on CDR3 protein sequence are summarized as one entry with the most common DNA and genes. The sample yields about 170,000 distinct CDR3 sequences; 18% were counted once. About 8.3% of the sample is held by the ten biggest clonotypes. Sequencing used blood, either unsorted or a sorted T cell fraction (not recorded which). All receptors derive from a male donor with ankylosing spondylitis or in good health (not recorded which).

This clonotype was seen a handful of times. The V call is TRBV2, the J call TRBJ1-5, with D perhaps matching TRBD1 (5 bases). The germline gives CDR1 SNHLY, CDR2 FYNNEI. Trimming stripped 4 bases from V and 0 bases from J, with 16 bases between. The CDR3 contains 17 residues. CDR3 nucleotides: TGTGCCAGCAGTGTCCGGCAGGGCTTCTATAGCAATCAGCCCCAGCATTTT. The encoded protein is CASSVRQGFYSNQPQHF.

This chain links TRBV27 with TRBJ2-3, with D perhaps TRBD2 (5 bases). CDR3 length: 17 residues. Trimming took 1 base from V and 4 from J, leaving 18 bases between them. CDR1 and CDR2 from the germline V gene are MNHEY and SMNVEV (reference sequence). CDR3 in DNA: TGTGCCAGCAGTTTATTCCCAGCGGCCTCTTTTCCAGATACGCAGTATTTT. It codes for CASSLFPAASFPDTQYF.

The rearrangement joins TRBV5-1 to TRBJ2-1; TRBD2 is a possible D gene (5 bases). This CDR3 comprises 15 residues. Trimming pared 0 bases from V and 7 bases from J, leaving 14 bases between. Germline assignment: CDR1 SGHRS and CDR2 YFSETQ. The CDR3 DNA reads as TGCGCCAGCAGCTTGGCCCCCTGGGGAGCGAATGAGCAGTTCTTC. It translates to CASSLAPWGANEQFF. The whole variable domain, filled in from reference TRBV5-1 and TRBJ2-1, reads KAGVTQTPRYLIKTRGQQVTLSCSPISGHRSVSWYQQTPGQGLQFLFEYFSETQRNKGNFPGRFSGRQFSNSRSEMNVSTLELGDSALYLCASSLAPWGANEQFFGPGTRLTVL.

The gene calls are TRBV18 and TRBJ2-5; TRBD1 aligns across 10 bases. V lost 3 bases and J lost 4; bases outside the gene matches: 8. The CDR3 contains 16 residues. Per germline, CDR1 KGHSH and CDR2 LQKENI. The CDR3 spells CASSPVGQGNGETQYF. CDR3 nucleotide sequence: TGTGCCAGCTCACCTGTGGGACAGGGGAACGGAGAGACCCAGTACTTC.

This clonotype was recorded many times. The chain combines TRBV5-1 with TRBJ2-1, with 8 bases that match TRBD2. The germline V gene has CDR1 SGHRS and CDR2 YFSETQ. V shed 2 bases and J 3 bases; nucleotides not matched to a gene: 4. CDR3 length: 15 amino acids. The CDR3 nucleotides are TGCGCCAGCAGCTTAGATGCGGGAGGCTACAATGAGCAGTTCTTC. It translates to CASSLDAGGYNEQFF.

The sample holds a few counts of this clonotype. The chain recombines TRBV2 with TRBJ2-2; the match to TRBD1 covers 11 bases. V dropped 3 bases and J dropped 7; count of bases not matched to a gene: 7. Germline CDR1 SNHLY, CDR2 FYNNEI. The CDR3 contains 16 residues. CDR3: CASSDGGTGGIGELFF. The DNA of the CDR3 is TGTGCCAGCAGTGACGGAGGGACAGGGGGTATCGGGGAGCTGTTTTTT.

The CDR3 spells CASSATGYGYEQYF. CDR3 DNA sequence: TGTGCCAGCAGTGCCACAGGGTACGGCTACGAGCAGTACTTC. The chain is built from TRBV6-1 and TRBJ2-7; perhaps TRBD1 as D (6 bases). This CDR3 is built from 14 residues. Germline loops: CDR1 MNHNS, CDR2 SASEGT. V lost 4 bases, J lost 3 bases, and 13 bases lay in between.

This clonotype was counted between two and nine times. The chain is built from TRBV20-1 and TRBJ1-4, with D possibly being TRBD1 (6 bases). CDR1 is DFQATT and CDR2 is SNEGSKA in the germline V gene (reference sequence). This CDR3 comprises 17 residues. The CDR3, as DNA: TGCTGCGAAACCGACGTGGGGGGCTACGGAGAAGTGAAAGAACTGTTTTTT. Translating gives CCETDVGGYGEVKELFF.

This clonotype was counted ten times or more. The chain combines TRBV5-1 with TRBJ2-5; the D gene is possibly TRBD2 (5 bases). Trimming stripped 5 bases from V and 2 bases from J, with 16 bases between. The CDR3 has 15 amino acids. Per germline, CDR1 SGHRS and CDR2 YFSETQ. The CDR3 nucleotides read TGCGCCAGCAGAATATCGGGGAGTTCTCAAGAGACCCAGTACTTC. Its translation: CASRISGSSQETQYF. The variable domain in full, with the rest retrieved from reference TRBV5-1 and TRBJ2-5, is KAGVTQTPRYLIKTRGQQVTLSCSPISGHRSVSWYQQTPGQGLQFLFEYFSETQRNKGNFPGRFSGRQFSNSRSEMNVSTLELGDSALYLCASRISGSSQETQYFGPGTRLLVL.

At least ten counts were recorded for this clonotype. The chain employs TRBV12-3 or TRBV12-4 and TRBJ1-5; tentative D call: TRBD1 (6 bases). V was trimmed by 4 bases and J by 4 bases, leaving 14 bases between them. This CDR3 is 15 amino acids long. CDR3 coding DNA: TGTGCCAGCAGTTCGCCAGGGGCGGGGAATCAGCCCCAGCATTTT. This encodes CASSSPGAGNQPQHF.

This clonotype appeared many times. The V gene is TRBV6-1, the J gene TRBJ2-2, with 7 bases lining up with TRBD1. V shed 6 bases, J shed 7 bases, and the junction held 11 bases outside the gene matches. The CDR3 is 15 amino acids. Per the germline V gene, CDR1 is MNHNS and CDR2 is SASEGT. Written as DNA, the CDR3 is TGTGCCAGCAGACCCCCGACAGGGTGGCTCGGGGAGCTGTTTTTT. This encodes CASRPPTGWLGELFF.

The V call is TRBV5-1, the J call TRBJ2-3; D ambiguous. Per germline, CDR1 SGHRS and CDR2 YFSETQ. V was shortened by 2 bases and J by 4 bases, with 11 bases between the two germline ends. This CDR3 region has 14 residues. For the CDR3, the DNA is TGCGCCAGCAGCTTACGGCTAGTTCCAGATACGCAGTATTTT. It is translated as CASSLRLVPDTQYF.

This clonotype has a count of ten or more. This chain links TRBV20-1 with TRBJ1-6, with 7 bases lining up with TRBD1. Trimming removed 6 bases from V and 3 bases from J; junction bases left unmatched: 5. The CDR3 totals 14 residues. The germline gives CDR1 DFQATT, CDR2 SNEGSKA (reference sequence). CDR3 amino acids: CSARRQGYNSPLHF. CDR3 nucleotide sequence: TGCAGTGCCCGGAGACAGGGCTATAATTCACCCCTCCACTTT.

CDR3 residues: CASSVGGRGPQYF. CDR3 nucleotide sequence: TGTGCCAGCAGTGTAGGCGGGAGGGGTCCGCAGTATTTT. This chain uses TRBV6-1 with TRBJ2-3, with 9 positions matching TRBD2. The length of the CDR3 is 13 residues. Germline lookup yields CDR1 MNHNS and CDR2 SASEGT. V lost 4 bases, J lost 10 bases, and 6 bases stayed unmatched.

This clonotype showed up many times. V gene TRBV20-1 combines with J gene TRBJ2-5, with TRBD2 as a possible D gene (7 bases). Trimming took 3 bases from V and 5 from J, leaving 16 bases between them. CDR3 size: 14 residues. Germline CDR1 DFQATT, CDR2 SNEGSKA (reference sequence). CDR3: CSASGGTSWETQYF. The CDR3 DNA sequence: TGCAGTGCTAGCGGGGGGACATCTTGGGAGACCCAGTACTTC.

About this clonotype itself: This may come from a read error, since a much larger clone is one base off. The rearrangement links TRBV7-2 to TRBJ2-1; 7 bases line up with TRBD2. CDR1 is SGHTA and CDR2 is FQGNSA in the germline V gene. CDR3 length equals 14 residues. V gave up 4 bases and J gave up 9 bases; unmatched junction bases: 9. CDR3 DNA sequence: TGTGCCAGCAGCTCCAAAGGACTAGTCACTGAGCAGTTCTTC. This codes for CASSSKGLVTEQFF.

This clonotype was counted only a few times. The chain links TRBV28 to TRBJ2-7, with 8 positions matching TRBD1. Germline V gene data show CDR1 as MDHEN and CDR2 as SYDVKM. The CDR3 totals 16 residues. V gave up 5 bases and J gave up 7 bases; unmatched junction bases: 16. The CDR3 nucleotides are TGTGCCAGCAGTCAGACCGGGACAGGTCCTACCGGAGAGCAGTACTTC. Protein: CASSQTGTGPTGEQYF.

This clonotype was detected a few times. An end of the junction differs from the germline gene, which may be a read error. The rearrangement links TRBV6-1 to TRBJ2-7; weak D call: TRBD2 (5 bases). The length of the CDR3 is 13 residues. CDR1 and CDR2 (germline): MNHNS, SASEGT. The CDR3 sequence is CASMSSSSNEQYF. Here the CDR3 DNA reads TGTGCCAGCATGTCGTCTAGCTCCAACGAGCAGTACTTC.

V is TRBV28 and J is TRBJ2-1; TRBD1 is a possible D gene (5 bases). The CDR3 consists of 15 residues. Trimming removed 7 bases from V and 4 bases from J, with 17 bases in between. In germline, CDR1 is MDHEN, CDR2 SYDVKM. As DNA, the CDR3 is TGTGCCAGCAAACTGCGCTGGGGCAATTACAATGAGCAGTTCTTC. Protein product: CASKLRWGNYNEQFF.

This clonotype was detected many times. This chain joins TRBV5-1 and TRBJ2-2; 14 bases line up with TRBD2. The CDR3 is 15 residues long. Germline loops: CDR1 SGHRS, CDR2 YFSETQ. The junction had 2 bases not matched to a gene; V was cut back by 4 bases and J by 6 bases. The CDR3 spells CASSPGLAGAGELFF. The CDR3 DNA reads TGCGCCAGCAGCCCGGGACTAGCGGGAGCCGGGGAGCTGTTTTTT.

This clonotype was seen a few times. The rearrangement uses TRBV5-6 and TRBJ2-1, with 10 bases fitting TRBD2. The J segment lost 0 bases and the V segment lost 2 bases, leaving 8 bases of the junction unmatched. The CDR3 covers 18 residues. Germline V gene data show CDR1 as SGHDT and CDR2 as YYEEEE. This CDR3 reads CASSFSSGSPHSYNEQFF. DNA for the CDR3: TGTGCCAGCAGCTTTTCTAGCGGGAGCCCGCACTCCTACAATGAGCAGTTCTTC.

This clonotype was counted between two and nine times. The chain recombines TRBV4-1 with TRBJ2-2; D gene uncertain. Looked up from germline, CDR1 is MGHRA and CDR2 is YSYEKL. The CDR3 consists of 12 residues. V lost 3 bases, J lost 8 bases, and 7 bases lay in between. The CDR3 loop is CASSHIGGELFF. The CDR3 nucleotides read TGCGCCAGCAGCCATATTGGTGGGGAGCTGTTTTTT.

This clonotype showed up many times. CDR3 region: CASSSIRDGYGYTF. CDR3 bases: TGCGCCAGCAGCTCGATCCGTGACGGCTATGGCTACACCTTC. This rearrangement joins TRBV5-1 to TRBJ1-2, with no clear D. The CDR3 is 14 amino acids. Germline-derived CDR1 and CDR2 are SGHRS and YFSETQ. V was pared by 3 bases and J by 4 bases, with 13 bases between.

The chain recombines TRBV12-3 or TRBV12-4 with TRBJ2-1, with D perhaps TRBD2 (6 bases). This CDR3 comprises 14 residues. The V and J ends lost 1 base and 9 bases respectively, with 13 bases between them. This chain's CDR3 is CASSLGGTGVEQFF. CDR3 bases: TGTGCCAGCAGTTTAGGCGGGACCGGCGTTGAGCAGTTCTTC.

This clonotype occurred many times. V usage is TRBV12-3 or TRBV12-4 and J usage is TRBJ2-6; D gene uncertain. Deletions cut 7 bases from V and 6 bases from J, with 1 base between. CDR3 length: 10 residues. The CDR3 protein is CASKANVLTF. In DNA form, the CDR3 reads TGTGCCAGCAAGGCCAACGTCCTGACTTTC.

The chain links TRBV28 to TRBJ1-1, with 7 positions matching TRBD1. Germline CDR1 MDHEN, CDR2 SYDVKM. V gave up 6 bases and J gave up 2 bases; unmatched junction bases: 9. The CDR3 has 15 residues. CDR3 region: CASRVTGWGNTEAFF. As DNA, the CDR3 is TGTGCCAGCAGGGTGACAGGGTGGGGAAACACTGAAGCTTTCTTT. The whole variable domain, remainder taken from reference TRBV28 and TRBJ1-1, is DVKVTQSSRYLVKRTGEKVFLECVQDMDHENMFWYRQDPGLGLRLIYFSYDVKMKEKGDIPEGYSVSREKKERFSLILESASTNQTSMYLCASRVTGWGNTEAFFGQGTRLTVV.

This clonotype was counted a few times. This chain links TRBV20-1 with TRBJ1-4; perhaps TRBD1 as D (6 bases). Trimming removed 0 bases from V and 3 bases from J, with 11 bases in between. Germline values: CDR1 DFQATT, CDR2 SNEGSKA (reference sequence). The CDR3 runs 15 residues. The CDR3 is CSARDRTGPNEKLFF. In nucleotides, the CDR3 is TGCAGTGCTAGAGATCGCACAGGGCCTAATGAAAAACTGTTTTTT.

The table lists this clonotype with a few counts. The chain's CDR3 is CASSLAGSYTGELFF. The CDR3 nucleotides are TGTGCCAGCAGCTTAGCGGGATCTTACACCGGGGAGCTGTTTTTT. The V call is TRBV3-1, the J call TRBJ2-2, with 8 bases aligning to TRBD2. The CDR3 covers 15 residues. Germline CDR1 is LGHDT and CDR2 is YNNKEL (reference sequence). V dropped 5 bases and J dropped 3; count of bases not matched to a gene: 5.

This clonotype came up many times. This chain links TRBV4-1 with TRBJ2-1, with 9 positions matching TRBD2. Germline V CDR1 and CDR2: MGHRA, YSYEKL. This CDR3 spans 18 amino acids. The V and J ends lost 1 base and 7 bases, in that order; junction bases with no gene match: 14. The CDR3 nucleotides are TGCGCCAGCAGCCAAGGGGGGGCTAGCGGGACTTTTAGAAATGAGCAGTTCTTC. Translating it yields CASSQGGASGTFRNEQFF.

This clonotype was seen at least ten times. The CDR3 DNA follows: TGCAGCGTCGTCTCCGGGACAGTGAACACTGAAGCTTTCTTT. It is translated as CSVVSGTVNTEAFF. The genes are TRBV29-1 and TRBJ1-1, with 7 nucleotides matching TRBD1. The germline V gene encodes CDR1 SQVTM and CDR2 ANQGSEA. The V gene end was trimmed by 6 bases and the J gene end by 0 bases; junction bases not matched to a gene: 7. This CDR3 region has 14 residues.